The sequence of this T cell receptor (beta chain) was determined in a study of T cells in Graves' hyperthyroidism and ophthalmopathy. RNA transcripts gave rise to amplified TCR beta CDR3 regions. A first-round RT-PCR of the TCR CDR3 used the HTBI primer set. TCRdb re-called the multiplex PCR reads with MiXCR, one entry per CDR3 protein. Of over 650,000 distinct CDR3 sequences listed, about 17% are singletons. The CDR3 extends over 11 amino acids. V was cut by 11 bases and J by 5 bases, with 12 bases left in between. From germline, CDR1 is ENHRY and CDR2 SYGVKD. The chain joins TRBV10-3 to TRBJ2-5, with D possibly TRBD2 on 5 matching bases. The sample consisted of blood. The receptor comes from a man aged 18 to 30 with Graves' hyperthyroidism. The CDR3 nucleotides are TGTGCCTCAACTTCTAGCGAGACCCAGTACTTC. Translated: CASTSSETQYF.